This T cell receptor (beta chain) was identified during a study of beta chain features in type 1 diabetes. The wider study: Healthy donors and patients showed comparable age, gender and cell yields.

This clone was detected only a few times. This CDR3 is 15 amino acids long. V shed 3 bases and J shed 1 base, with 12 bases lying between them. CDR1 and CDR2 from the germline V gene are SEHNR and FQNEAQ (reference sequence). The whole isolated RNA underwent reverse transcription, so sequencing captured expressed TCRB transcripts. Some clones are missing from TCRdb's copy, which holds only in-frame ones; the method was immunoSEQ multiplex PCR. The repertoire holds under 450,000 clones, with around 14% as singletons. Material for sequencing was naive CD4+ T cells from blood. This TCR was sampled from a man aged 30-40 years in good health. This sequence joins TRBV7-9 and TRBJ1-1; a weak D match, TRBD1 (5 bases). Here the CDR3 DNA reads TGTGCCAGCAGCTTTAGGGGCACCCCGAACACTGAAGCTTTCTTT. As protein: CASSFRGTPNTEAFF.